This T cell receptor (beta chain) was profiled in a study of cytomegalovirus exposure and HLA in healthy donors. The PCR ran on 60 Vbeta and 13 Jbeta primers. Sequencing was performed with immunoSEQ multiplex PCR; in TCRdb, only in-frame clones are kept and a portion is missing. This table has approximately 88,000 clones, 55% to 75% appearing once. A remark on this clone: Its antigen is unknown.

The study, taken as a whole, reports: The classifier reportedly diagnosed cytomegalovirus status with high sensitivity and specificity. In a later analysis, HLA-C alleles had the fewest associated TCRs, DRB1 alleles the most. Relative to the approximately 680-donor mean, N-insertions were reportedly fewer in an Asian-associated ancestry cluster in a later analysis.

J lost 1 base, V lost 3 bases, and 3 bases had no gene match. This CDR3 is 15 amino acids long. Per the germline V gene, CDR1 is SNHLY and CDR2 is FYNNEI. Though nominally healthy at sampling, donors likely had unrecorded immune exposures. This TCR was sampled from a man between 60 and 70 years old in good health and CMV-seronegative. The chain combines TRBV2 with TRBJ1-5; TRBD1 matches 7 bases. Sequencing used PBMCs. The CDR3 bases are TGTGCCAGCAGTGAGAACAGGGGAAGCAATCAGCCCCAGCATTTT. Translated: CASSENRGSNQPQHF.